This TCR beta chain was found in a study of T cell responses to AZD1222 COVID-19 vaccine. Study-level points and caveats: Clonal diversity was possibly underestimated, and the donors were mostly white British, with more females. Repertoire sampling occurred only after the peak T cell response. Just a handful of AZD1222 recipients tested seropositive at baseline.

Doses given second, at about 4 or about 12 weeks, were pooled. V lost 4 bases and J lost 6; bases outside the gene matches: 4. Germline CDR1 is SGDLS and CDR2 is YYNGEE. This CDR3 spans 13 amino acids. The assay was immunoSEQ multiplex PCR, and TCRdb's table has in-frame clones only and misses some. The table shows more than 80,000 clones, with approximately 90% occurring only once. Turning to this clone: The antigen is undetermined.

The V and J genes are TRBV9 and TRBJ2-7; 10 bases match TRBD1. This TCR was recovered from an adult who received the AZD1222 COVID-19 vaccine. Here the sequenced sample was peripheral blood, taken 28 days after the second AZD1222 dose. The CDR3 region is CASSSRTGGEQYF. Here the CDR3 DNA reads TGTGCCAGCAGCTCGAGGACAGGGGGCGAGCAGTACTTC.